Below, 21 T cell receptor beta chains from the same sample are listed, as sequenced in a study of cytomegalovirus exposure and HLA in healthy donors. Amplification used 60 Vbeta primers and 13 Jbeta primers. Measured with immunoSEQ multiplex PCR; TCRdb has only the in-frame clones, and not every one. The data show 75,000 to 90,000 clones, roughly 72% seen once. Sequenced input: PBMCs. Receptors were obtained from a man younger than 45 in good health and CMV-seropositive.

J is TRBJ1-6 and V is TRBV7-8, with 8 bases identical to TRBD1. V lost 1 base to trimming and J lost 7 bases; unmatched junction nucleotides: 9. The CDR3 has 17 residues. The germline CDR1 and CDR2 sequences are SGHVS and FQNEAQ. CDR3 nucleotide sequence: TGTGCCAGCAGCTTAGGGCCAGGGGGCCCGTGGAATTCACCCCTCCACTTT. It encodes CASSLGPGGPWNSPLHF.

The chain carries TRBV30 and TRBJ1-2; a weak D match, TRBD1 (6 bases). CDR1 and CDR2 from the germline V gene are GTSNPN and SVGIG (reference sequence). The length of the CDR3 is 14 residues. V lost 7 bases to trimming and J lost 2 bases, with 17 bases between them. The CDR3 loop reads CASAAGAPNYGYTF. The CDR3 DNA is TGTGCCTCCGCCGCAGGGGCTCCAAACTATGGCTACACCTTC.

The chain is built from TRBV7-9 and TRBJ1-6; 7 bases are shared with TRBD1. Germline lookup yields CDR1 SEHNR and CDR2 FQNEAQ (reference sequence). The V segment lost 0 bases and the J segment 10 bases; nucleotides outside the gene matches: 9. This CDR3 region has 16 residues. CDR3 bases: TGTGCCAGCAGCTTAGCGGGACAGAAAAAGGGGTCACCCCTCCACTTT. This codes for CASSLAGQKKGSPLHF.

The sample holds a few counts of this clone. A read error may account for a junction end that differs from germline. J is TRBJ2-3 and V is TRBV29-1; 9 positions match TRBD1. In germline, CDR1 is SQVTM, CDR2 ANQGSEA. The CDR3 contains 13 residues. CDR3 in amino acids: CSGATGGTDTQYF. DNA for the CDR3: TGCAGCGGGGCTACAGGGGGCACGGATACGCAGTATTTT.

The CDR3 DNA reads as TGTGCCAGCAGTTTGACGACAGGACCGAACACTGAAGCTTTCTTT. Its protein is CASSLTTGPNTEAFF. The gene calls are TRBV9 and TRBJ1-1; D might be TRBD1 (6 bases). The CDR3 runs 15 residues. Trimming shortened V by 5 bases and J by 1 base, and 15 bases separated the two germline ends. Germline-derived CDR1 and CDR2 are SGDLS and YYNGEE.

V and J are TRBV5-1 and TRBJ2-7, with 9 bases lining up with TRBD2. The junction had 1 base not matched to a gene; V was cut back by 0 bases and J by 6 bases. The V gene's germline CDR1 is SGHRS and CDR2 YFSETQ. The CDR3 is 13 residues long. Here the CDR3 DNA reads TGCGCCAGCAGCTTGGCACTAGCGGGCGAGCAGTACTTC. Amino acids: CASSLALAGEQYF.

The CDR3 region is CASSLAPGTSKETQYF. The DNA for the CDR3 is TGTGCCAGCAGCTTAGCACCCGGGACTAGTAAAGAGACCCAGTACTTC. V gene TRBV11-2 combines with J gene TRBJ2-5, with 8 bases aligning to TRBD2. Germline V gene lookup returns CDR1 SGHAT and CDR2 FQNNGV. This CDR3 comprises 16 residues. The trim removed 1 base at V and 3 bases at J, leaving 7 bases unmatched.

This clone was observed a few times. The chain combines TRBV27 with TRBJ1-1, with 7 bases matching TRBD1. This CDR3 has 15 amino acids. Germline lookup yields CDR1 MNHEY and CDR2 SMNVEV (reference sequence). Germline trimming cut 5 bases from V and 1 base from J; bases unmatched to any gene: 7. In DNA, the CDR3 is TGTGCCAGCAGTCCCGCGGGACAGCCGAACACTGAAGCTTTCTTT. Amino acid sequence: CASSPAGQPNTEAFF.

This sequence joins TRBV10-3 and TRBJ2-7, with TRBD1 matching over 9 bases. The V gene's germline CDR1 is ENHRY and CDR2 SYGVKD. The CDR3 runs to 13 residues. V shed 11 bases, J shed 2 bases, and the junction held 7 bases outside the gene matches. The CDR3 sequence is CAARDRVAYEQYF. The CDR3 nucleotides are TGTGCCGCCCGGGACAGGGTTGCCTACGAGCAGTACTTC.

This chain connects TRBV9 to TRBJ2-3; maybe TRBD1 (5 bases). This CDR3 region has 15 residues. Trimming removed 0 bases at V and 2 bases at J, with 10 bases between. Germline CDR1 is SGDLS and CDR2 is YYNGEE. The CDR3 DNA is TGTGCCAGCAGCGTAGCAGGCAGGGACACAGATACGCAGTATTTT. Its protein is CASSVAGRDTDTQYF.

The chain couples TRBV6-5 to TRBJ2-7, with 8 nucleotides matching TRBD1. This CDR3 is 13 amino acids long. Germline V gene lookup returns CDR1 MNHEY and CDR2 SVGAGI. V lost 5 bases to trimming and J lost 5 bases; unmatched junction nucleotides: 5. Written as DNA, the CDR3 is TGTGCCAGCAGTCGACAGGGGATCCACGAGCAGTACTTC. As protein: CASSRQGIHEQYF.

The chain links TRBV29-1 to TRBJ2-1, with TRBD2 as a possible D gene (5 bases). Germline-derived CDR1 and CDR2 are SQVTM and ANQGSEA. This CDR3 has 14 amino acids. Trimming left V 1 base short and J 7 bases short, with 14 bases between. CDR3 region: CSVEGGEGWNEQFF. CDR3 sequence (DNA): TGCAGCGTTGAAGGGGGAGAGGGTTGGAATGAGCAGTTCTTC.

The chain recombines TRBV7-8 with TRBJ2-5; TRBD2 agrees at 8 bases. This CDR3 is 15 amino acids long. CDR1 is SGHVS and CDR2 is FQNEAQ in the germline V gene. J was trimmed by 4 bases and V by 1 base; bases with no gene match: 5. CDR3 sequence (DNA): TGTGCCAGCAGCTTAGGCAGGACTAGCAGAGAGACCCAGTACTTC. Amino acids: CASSLGRTSRETQYF.

On this clone itself: At one end the junction does not follow the germline gene, possibly because of a read error. The chain couples TRBV30 to TRBJ1-2; no firm D call. The CDR3 length is 13 residues. Looked up from germline, CDR1 is GTSNPN and CDR2 is SVGIG (reference sequence). The CDR3 loop is CAWSVAVNYGYPF. Written as DNA, the CDR3 is TGTGCCTGGAGTGTAGCAGTTAACTATGGCTACCCCTTC.

The chain combines TRBV5-6 with TRBJ1-5, with a weak D call TRBD1 (5 bases). The CDR3 has 16 amino acids. The V gene's germline CDR1 is SGHDT and CDR2 YYEEEE. Trimming pared 3 bases from V and 6 bases from J, leaving 19 bases between. CDR3 coding DNA: TGTGCCAGCAGCTGGGGCGGAAGGGGAGGTTTTCAGCCCCAGCATTTT. Translating it yields CASSWGGRGGFQPQHF.

This clone was detected a few times. This chain connects TRBV7-6 to TRBJ2-7; 14 bases align to TRBD2. V was clipped by 5 bases and J by 0 bases; unmatched bases: 3. There are 16 residues in the CDR3. Germline V lookup: CDR1 SGHVS, CDR2 FNYEAQ. The CDR3 coding sequence is TGTGCCAGCAGCATAGGACTAGCGGGAGGCTCCTACGAGCAGTACTTC. It encodes CASSIGLAGGSYEQYF. Based on the CDR3 plus reference TRBV7-6 and TRBJ2-7, the full variable domain is GAGVSQSPRYKVTKRGQDVALRCDPISGHVSLYWYRQALGQGPEFLTYFNYEAQQDKSGLPNDRFSAERPEGSISTLTIQRTEQRDSAMYRCASSIGLAGGSYEQYFGPGTRLTVT.

The chain recombines TRBV19 with TRBJ1-1; 9 positions match TRBD1. J was trimmed by 6 bases and V by 9 bases; bases with no gene match: 5. The CDR3 sequence is 12 residues long. Germline V gene lookup returns CDR1 LNHDA and CDR2 SQIVND (reference sequence). In nucleotides, the CDR3 is TGTGCCAGCAAGACAGGGGGATCTGAAGCTTTCTTT. This translates into CASKTGGSEAFF. Supplemented by reference TRBV19 and TRBJ1-1, the full variable domain reads DGGITQSPKYLFRKEGQNVTLSCEQNLNHDAMYWYRQDPGQGLRLIYYSQIVNDFQKGDIAEGYSVSREKKESFPLTVTSAQKNPTAFYLCASKTGGSEAFFGQGTRLTVV.

This chain joins TRBV7-2 and TRBJ2-1, with 8 nucleotides matching TRBD2. The CDR3 sequence is 17 residues long. The germline V gene encodes CDR1 SGHTA and CDR2 FQGNSA. V lost 4 bases and J lost 0; bases outside the gene matches: 8. The CDR3 DNA follows: TGTGCCAGCAGCTACCTTTCGCGGGAGGTCTCCTACAATGAGCAGTTCTTC. It specifies CASSYLSREVSYNEQFF.

The chain has TRBV27 and TRBJ2-1; the match to TRBD2 covers 11 bases. Germline values: CDR1 MNHEY, CDR2 SMNVEV (reference sequence). The V gene end was trimmed by 1 base and the J gene end by 2 bases; junction bases not matched to a gene: 10. The CDR3 sequence is 19 residues long. CDR3 residues: CASSLWWQGLADTYNEQFF. The DNA of the CDR3 is TGTGCCAGCAGTTTATGGTGGCAGGGACTAGCGGACACCTACAATGAGCAGTTCTTC.

This clone was seen a few times. The rearrangement uses TRBV29-1 and TRBJ2-7, with 8 bases fitting TRBD2. The CDR3 has 14 amino acids. Germline CDR1 and CDR2: SQVTM and ANQGSEA. V dropped 6 bases and J dropped 2; count of bases not matched to a gene: 9. Written as DNA, the CDR3 is TGCAGCGTCTCTTTAGTCGGGGGGGCCTACGAGCAGTACTTC. Translating it yields CSVSLVGGAYEQYF.

The J gene is TRBJ2-1, the V gene TRBV5-1, with 10 bases aligning to TRBD1. V lost 4 bases, J lost 8 bases, and 12 bases stayed unmatched. The CDR3 contains 16 residues. Per germline, CDR1 SGHRS and CDR2 YFSETQ. The CDR3 DNA sequence: TGCGCCAGCAGCCCCGGGGGGGGGACAGGGGACCATGAGCAGTTCTTC. This codes for CASSPGGGTGDHEQFF.